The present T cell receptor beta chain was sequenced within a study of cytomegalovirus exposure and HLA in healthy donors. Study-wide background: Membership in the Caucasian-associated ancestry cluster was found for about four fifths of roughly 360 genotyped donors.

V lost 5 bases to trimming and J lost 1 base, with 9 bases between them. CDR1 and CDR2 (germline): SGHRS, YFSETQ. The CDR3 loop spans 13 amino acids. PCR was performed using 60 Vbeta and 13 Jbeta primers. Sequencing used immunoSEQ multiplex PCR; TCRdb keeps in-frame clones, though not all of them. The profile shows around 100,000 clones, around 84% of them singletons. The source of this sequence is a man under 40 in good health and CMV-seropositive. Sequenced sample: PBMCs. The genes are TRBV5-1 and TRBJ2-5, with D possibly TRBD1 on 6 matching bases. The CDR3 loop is CASRRQVQETQYF. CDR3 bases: TGCGCCAGCAGGAGACAGGTCCAAGAGACCCAGTACTTC.